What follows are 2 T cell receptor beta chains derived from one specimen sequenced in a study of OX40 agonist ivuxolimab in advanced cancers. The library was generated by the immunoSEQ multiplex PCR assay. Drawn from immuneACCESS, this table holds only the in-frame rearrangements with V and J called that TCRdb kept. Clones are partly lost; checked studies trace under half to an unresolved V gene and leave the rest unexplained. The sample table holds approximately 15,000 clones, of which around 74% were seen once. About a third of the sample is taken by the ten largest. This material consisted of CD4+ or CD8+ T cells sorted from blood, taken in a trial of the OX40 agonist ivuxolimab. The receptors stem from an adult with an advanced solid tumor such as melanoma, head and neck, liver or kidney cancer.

The CDR3 here is CASSIDGFDNEQFF. DNA of the CDR3: TGTGCCAGTAGTATAGATGGGTTCGACAATGAGCAGTTCTTC. V and J are TRBV19 and TRBJ2-1; D is undetermined. The CDR3 runs to 14 residues. V was shortened by 0 bases and J by 5 bases, with 8 bases between the two germline ends. CDR1 is LNHDA and CDR2 is SQIVND in the germline V gene (reference sequence).

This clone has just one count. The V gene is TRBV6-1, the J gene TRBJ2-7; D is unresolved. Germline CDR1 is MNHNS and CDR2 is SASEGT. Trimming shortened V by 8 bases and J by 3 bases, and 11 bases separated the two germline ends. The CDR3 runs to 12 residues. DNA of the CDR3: TGTGCCAGCGGCGCACTTAACTACGAGCAGTACTTC. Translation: CASGALNYEQYF.